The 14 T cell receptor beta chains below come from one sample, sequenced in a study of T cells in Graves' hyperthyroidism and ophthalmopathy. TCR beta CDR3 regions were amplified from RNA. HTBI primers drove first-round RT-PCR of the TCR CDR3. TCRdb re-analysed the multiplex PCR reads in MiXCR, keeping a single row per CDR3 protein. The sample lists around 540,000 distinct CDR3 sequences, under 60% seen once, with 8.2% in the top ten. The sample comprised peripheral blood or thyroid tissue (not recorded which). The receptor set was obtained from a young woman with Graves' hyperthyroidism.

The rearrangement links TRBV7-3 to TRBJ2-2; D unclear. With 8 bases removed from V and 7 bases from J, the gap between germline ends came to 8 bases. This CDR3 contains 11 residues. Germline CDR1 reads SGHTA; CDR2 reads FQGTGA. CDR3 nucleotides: TGTGCCAGCGGCAAGAGCGGGGAGCTGTTTTTT. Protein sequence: CASGKSGELFF.

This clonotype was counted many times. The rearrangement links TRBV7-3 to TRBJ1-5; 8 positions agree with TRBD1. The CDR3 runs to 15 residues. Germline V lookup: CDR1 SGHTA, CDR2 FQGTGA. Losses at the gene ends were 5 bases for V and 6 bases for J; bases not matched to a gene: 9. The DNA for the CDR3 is TGTGCCAGCAGCCTCGACAGGGGCGAGGTTCAGCCCCAGCATTTT. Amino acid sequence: CASSLDRGEVQPQHF.

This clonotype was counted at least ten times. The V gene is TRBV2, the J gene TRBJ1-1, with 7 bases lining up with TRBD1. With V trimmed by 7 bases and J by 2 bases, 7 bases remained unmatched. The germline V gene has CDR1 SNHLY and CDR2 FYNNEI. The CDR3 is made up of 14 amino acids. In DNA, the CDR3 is TGTGCCAGCATCCCGGACAGGACCAACACTGAAGCTTTCTTT. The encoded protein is CASIPDRTNTEAFF.

The CDR3 sequence is CASSYSARAYNSPLHF. CDR3 bases: TGTGCCAGCAGTTACTCGGCCAGGGCCTATAATTCACCCCTCCACTTT. The rearrangement uses TRBV25-1 and TRBJ1-6; TRBD1 is a possible D gene (5 bases). V dropped 5 bases and J dropped 2 bases, with 13 bases sitting between them. The CDR3 has 16 amino acids. The germline gives CDR1 MGHDK, CDR2 SYGVNS.

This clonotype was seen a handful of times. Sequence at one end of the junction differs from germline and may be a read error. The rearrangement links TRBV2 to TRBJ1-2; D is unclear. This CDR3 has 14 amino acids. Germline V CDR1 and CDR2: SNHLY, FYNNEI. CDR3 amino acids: CASSQGLPNYGYTF. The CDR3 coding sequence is TGCGCCAGCAGCCAAGGACTACCCAACTATGGCTACACCTTC.

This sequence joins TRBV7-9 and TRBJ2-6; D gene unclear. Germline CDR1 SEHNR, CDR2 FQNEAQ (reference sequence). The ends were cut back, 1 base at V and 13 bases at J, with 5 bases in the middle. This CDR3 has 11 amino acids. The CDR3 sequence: CASSLVRVLTF. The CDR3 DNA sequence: TGTGCCAGCAGCTTAGTCCGGGTCCTGACTTTC.

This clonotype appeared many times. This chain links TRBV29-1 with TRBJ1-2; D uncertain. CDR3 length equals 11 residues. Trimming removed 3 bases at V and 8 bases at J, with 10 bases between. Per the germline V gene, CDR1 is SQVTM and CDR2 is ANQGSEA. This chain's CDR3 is CSVDRDEGYTF. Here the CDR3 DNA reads TGCAGCGTTGATAGGGATGAGGGCTACACCTTC.

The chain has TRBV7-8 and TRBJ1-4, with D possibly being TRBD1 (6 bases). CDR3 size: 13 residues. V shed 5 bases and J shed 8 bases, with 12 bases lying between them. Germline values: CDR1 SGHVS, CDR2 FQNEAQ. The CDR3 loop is CASSHGTREKLFF. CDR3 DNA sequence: TGTGCCAGCAGCCATGGGACACGCGAAAAACTGTTTTTT.

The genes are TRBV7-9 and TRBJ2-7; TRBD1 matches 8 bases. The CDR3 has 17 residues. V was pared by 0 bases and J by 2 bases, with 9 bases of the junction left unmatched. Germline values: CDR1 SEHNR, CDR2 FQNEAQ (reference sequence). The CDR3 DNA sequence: TGTGCCAGCAGCTTAGCGAAGAGGACAGGGAGTCCCTACGAGCAGTACTTC. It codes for CASSLAKRTGSPYEQYF.

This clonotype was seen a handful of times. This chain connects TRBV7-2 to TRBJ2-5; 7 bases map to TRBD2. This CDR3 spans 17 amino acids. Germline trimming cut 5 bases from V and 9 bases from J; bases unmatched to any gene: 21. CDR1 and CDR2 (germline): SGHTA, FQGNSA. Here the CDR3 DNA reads TGTGCCAGCAGCCTGGGAGGGTACCGGGACCAGATGGGGCCCCAGTACTTC. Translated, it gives CASSLGGYRDQMGPQYF.

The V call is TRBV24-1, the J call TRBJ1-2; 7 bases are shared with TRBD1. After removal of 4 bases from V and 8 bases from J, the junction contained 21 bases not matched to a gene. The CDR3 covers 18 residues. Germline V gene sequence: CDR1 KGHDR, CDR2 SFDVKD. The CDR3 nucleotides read TGTGCCACCAGTGACCCCGGATCGACCCGGACAGGTGCTTGGGGCTACACCTTC. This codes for CATSDPGSTRTGAWGYTF.

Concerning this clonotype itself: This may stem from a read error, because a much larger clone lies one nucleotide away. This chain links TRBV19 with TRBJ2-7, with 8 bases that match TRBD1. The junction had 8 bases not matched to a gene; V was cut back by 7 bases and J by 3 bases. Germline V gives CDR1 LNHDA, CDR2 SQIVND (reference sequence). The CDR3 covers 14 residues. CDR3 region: CASNPGQGGYEQYF. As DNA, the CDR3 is TGTGCCAGTAATCCCGGACAGGGAGGCTACGAGCAGTACTTC.

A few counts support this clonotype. The CDR3 nucleotides are TGCAGTGCTCGAACTAGCGGGAGAAGGATCGGCGAGCAGTACTTC. Encoded protein: CSARTSGRRIGEQYF. The chain recombines TRBV20-1 with TRBJ2-7, with 11 nucleotides matching TRBD2. V was clipped by 5 bases and J by 6 bases; unmatched bases: 12. This CDR3 comprises 15 residues. Looked up from germline, CDR1 is DFQATT and CDR2 is SNEGSKA (reference sequence).

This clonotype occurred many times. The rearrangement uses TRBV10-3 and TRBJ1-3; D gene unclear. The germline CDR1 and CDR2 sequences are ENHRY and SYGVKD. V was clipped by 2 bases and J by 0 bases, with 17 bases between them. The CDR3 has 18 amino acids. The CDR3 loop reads CAISEPTSDGISGNTIYF. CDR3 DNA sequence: TGTGCCATCAGTGAGCCCACCTCGGACGGAATCTCTGGAAACACCATATATTTT.